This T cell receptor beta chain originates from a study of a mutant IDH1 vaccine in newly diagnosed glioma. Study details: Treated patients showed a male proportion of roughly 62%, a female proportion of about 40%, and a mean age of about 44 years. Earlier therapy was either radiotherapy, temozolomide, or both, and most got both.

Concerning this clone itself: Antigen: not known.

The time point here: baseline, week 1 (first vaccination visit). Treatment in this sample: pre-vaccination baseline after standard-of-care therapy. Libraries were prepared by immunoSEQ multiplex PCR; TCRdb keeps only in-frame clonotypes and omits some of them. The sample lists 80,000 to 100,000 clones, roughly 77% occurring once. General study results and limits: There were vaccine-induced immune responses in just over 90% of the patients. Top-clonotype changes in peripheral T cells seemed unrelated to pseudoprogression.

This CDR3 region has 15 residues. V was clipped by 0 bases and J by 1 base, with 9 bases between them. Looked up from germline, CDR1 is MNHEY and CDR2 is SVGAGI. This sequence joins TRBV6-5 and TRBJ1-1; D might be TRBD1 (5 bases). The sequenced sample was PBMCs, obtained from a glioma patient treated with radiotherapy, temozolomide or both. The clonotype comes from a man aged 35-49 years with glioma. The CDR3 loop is CASSYSGTGNTEAFF. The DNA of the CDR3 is TGTGCCAGCAGTTACTCGGGAACAGGGAACACTGAAGCTTTCTTT.